The 23 T cell receptor beta chains below were found in one sample sequenced in a study of CD8+CD57+ T cells in acquired aplastic anemia. Genomic DNA was employed as the template in profiling TCR beta VDJ and CDR3. MiXCR, run by TCRdb on the reads, gives a single entry per CDR3 protein. The repertoire includes 150,000 to 200,000 distinct CDR3 sequences, under 70% of them detected once, and around 42% sits in the top ten. Sequences were obtained from sorted CD4+, CD8+, or CD8+CD57+ T cells (not recorded which) from PBMCs. Receptors originate from a human donor with severe aplastic anemia or a healthy control (not recorded which).

Notes on this clonotype: The junction departs from germline at one end; a sequencing error may be responsible. The chain joins TRBV7-3 to TRBJ2-5; 10 positions agree with TRBD1. CDR3 size: 14 residues. Germline V CDR1 and CDR2: SGHTA, FQGTGA. The CDR3 loop is CAGSPGQGLATQYF. CDR3 sequence (DNA): TGTGCCGGCAGCCCGGGACAGGGGTTGGCGACCCAGTACTTC.

For this clonotype: The junction differs from germline at one of its ends, possibly a read error. The chain couples TRBV29-1 to TRBJ2-7; 12 bases map to TRBD2. The CDR3 has 14 amino acids. The germline CDR1 and CDR2 sequences are SQVTM and ANQGSEA. The chain's CDR3 is CGVLAGGTVYEQYF. As DNA, the CDR3 is TGCGGCGTGCTAGCGGGGGGGACAGTCTACGAGCAGTACTTC.

The gene calls are TRBV24-1 and TRBJ2-5; D is perhaps TRBD1 or TRBD2 (5 bases each). The CDR3 runs to 14 residues. V shed 4 bases and J shed 5 bases, with 13 bases lying between them. CDR1 and CDR2 from the germline V gene are KGHDR and SFDVKD. CDR3 residues: CATSEIGGGETQYF. Written as DNA, the CDR3 is TGTGCCACCAGTGAGATTGGGGGTGGGGAGACCCAGTACTTC.

The rearrangement uses TRBV7-4 and TRBJ2-3; TRBD1 agrees at 7 bases. Germline V gene data show CDR1 as SGHVT and CDR2 as SQSDAQ. This CDR3 spans 16 amino acids. The trim removed 5 bases at V and 0 bases at J, leaving 8 bases unmatched. The CDR3 region is CASSARQGVSTDTQYF. In DNA form, the CDR3 reads TGTGCCAGCAGCGCCAGACAGGGCGTAAGCACAGATACGCAGTATTTT.

This clonotype came up many times. This chain uses TRBV12-3 or TRBV12-4 with TRBJ1-1; D unclear. CDR3 size: 17 residues. Trimming stripped 3 bases from V and 6 bases from J, with 23 bases between. The CDR3 is CASSFGQELTKGPEAFF. The CDR3 DNA reads as TGTGCCAGCAGTTTTGGCCAGGAACTTACCAAGGGCCCTGAAGCTTTCTTT.

A few counts support this clonotype. The V and J genes are TRBV25-1 and TRBJ2-7; 11 bases fit TRBD1. V lost 3 bases, J lost 4 bases, and 2 bases stayed unmatched. The CDR3 is made up of 14 amino acids. CDR1 is MGHDK, CDR2 SYGVNS, per germline. This CDR3 is CASSDGQGAYEQYF. CDR3 DNA sequence: TGTGCCAGCAGTGATGGACAGGGGGCTTACGAGCAGTACTTC.

The chain recombines TRBV20-1 with TRBJ1-2, with 10 bases lining up with TRBD1. With V trimmed by 6 bases and J by 8 bases, 6 bases remained unmatched. The CDR3 extends over 12 amino acids. Germline lookup yields CDR1 DFQATT and CDR2 SNEGSKA (reference sequence). DNA for the CDR3: TGCAGTGCACAAGACAGGGGGCAAGGCTACACCTTC. It codes for CSAQDRGQGYTF.

This clonotype appeared a few times. J is TRBJ2-7 and V is TRBV20-1; D unresolved. From germline, CDR1 is DFQATT and CDR2 SNEGSKA (reference sequence). Trimming removed 3 bases from V and 2 bases from J, with 8 bases in between. This CDR3 has 12 amino acids. The CDR3 nucleotides read TGCAGTGCTAGGGGCGGACCCTACGAGCAGTACTTC. It codes for CSARGGPYEQYF.

CDR3 nucleotides: TGCAGCTCCTTAGCGGGGGGAATCGACAATGAGCAGTTCTTC. Translation gives CSSLAGGIDNEQFF. The V and J genes are TRBV29-1 and TRBJ2-1; 10 bases match TRBD2. CDR1 SQVTM and CDR2 ANQGSEA come from the germline V gene. With V trimmed by 8 bases and J by 5 bases, 9 bases remained unmatched. The CDR3 consists of 14 residues.

The chain has TRBV20-1 and TRBJ2-5, with D unresolved. V dropped 6 bases and J dropped 4 bases, with 12 bases sitting between them. The CDR3 contains 12 residues. From germline, CDR1 is DFQATT and CDR2 SNEGSKA (reference sequence). The CDR3 nucleotides read TGCAGTGCCCTTGGTCTGGGAGAGACCCAGTACTTC. This gives the protein CSALGLGETQYF.

The rearrangement links TRBV7-3 to TRBJ2-2; D perhaps matches TRBD1 (5 bases). Trimming took 4 bases from V and 4 from J, leaving 19 bases between them. Germline V CDR1 and CDR2: SGHTA, FQGTGA. The CDR3 spans 17 residues. The DNA of the CDR3 is TGTGCCAGCAGCTCCGTCCCAGGCAGGGATACCACCGGGGAGCTGTTTTTT. Protein product: CASSSVPGRDTTGELFF.

To note about this clonotype: It is unclear where the CDR3 begins or ends on the DNA, so no DNA is shown, and the CDR3 is as TCRdb lists it. The rearrangement links TRBV27 to TRBJ1-5. Germline V gene data show CDR1 as MNHEY and CDR2 as SMNVEV (reference sequence). A total of 13 residues make up the CDR3, ends included. This CDR3 reads CASSSSVNQPQHF.

This clonotype was detected many times. The chain has TRBV4-2 and TRBJ2-7; D is unclear. V lost 4 bases, J lost 0 bases, and 7 bases lay in between. The CDR3 consists of 13 residues. Germline-derived CDR1 and CDR2 are LGHNA and YNFKEQ. The CDR3 here is CASSLLLSYEQYF. CDR3 in DNA: TGTGCCAGCAGCCTATTACTCTCCTACGAGCAGTACTTC.

The DNA of the CDR3 is TGTGCCATCTCCCCGGGCAATTCGATCTATGGCTACACCTTC. Encoded protein: CAISPGNSIYGYTF. This chain links TRBV10-3 with TRBJ1-2; D is unclear. Germline V lookup: CDR1 ENHRY, CDR2 SYGVKD. V was shortened by 8 bases and J by 4 bases, with 17 bases between the two germline ends. The CDR3 has 14 amino acids.

The gene calls are TRBV19 and TRBJ1-4; D call uncertain. This CDR3 contains 15 residues. In germline, CDR1 is LNHDA, CDR2 SQIVND (reference sequence). V was trimmed by 6 bases and J by 2 bases, leaving 13 bases between them. This CDR3 reads CASSLGLGTNEKLFF. CDR3 nucleotides: TGTGCCAGTAGCTTGGGCTTGGGGACTAATGAAAAACTGTTTTTT.

V is TRBV7-9 and J is TRBJ1-1; D unresolved. The CDR3 has 15 residues. V was shortened by 3 bases and J by 3 bases, with 14 bases between the two germline ends. CDR1 SEHNR and CDR2 FQNEAQ come from the germline V gene (reference sequence). CDR3 residues: CASSLAVGQHTEAFF. The CDR3 DNA follows: TGTGCCAGCAGCTTGGCCGTGGGCCAGCACACTGAAGCTTTCTTT.

The chain couples TRBV3-1 to TRBJ2-7, with 10 bases identical to TRBD1. The CDR3 length is 15 residues. Unmatched junction bases numbered 10, after V lost 7 bases and J lost 4 bases. Germline assignment: CDR1 LGHDT and CDR2 YNNKEL (reference sequence). The CDR3 protein is CASTIGAGQGYEQYF. CDR3 nucleotides: TGTGCCAGCACCATAGGCGCGGGACAGGGGTACGAGCAGTACTTC.

A note on this clonotype: A much larger clonotype is one base distant, so this may be a read error. The conserved phenylalanine or tryptophan is not found at the CDR3 terminus, so this likely reflects a read error. The DNA is left out, because the CDR3 cannot be placed on it with certainty; the CDR3 is given as TCRdb lists it. The gene calls are TRBV30 and TRBJ2-3. Looked up from germline, CDR1 is GTSNPN and CDR2 is SVGIG (reference sequence). Counting both end residues, the CDR3 totals 8 amino acids. CDR3 residues: CAWSHRDS.

The gene calls are TRBV29-1 and TRBJ2-1; D uncertain. Germline V gene sequence: CDR1 SQVTM, CDR2 ANQGSEA. Trimming cost V 4 bases and J 10 bases, with 23 bases left between them. This CDR3 region has 15 residues. The CDR3 sequence is CSVVGPRTRYEEQFF. CDR3 in DNA: TGCAGCGTTGTTGGTCCGAGGACCCGATATGAAGAGCAGTTCTTC.

The rearrangement links TRBV7-3 to TRBJ1-1; weak D call: TRBD1 (5 bases). Germline assignment: CDR1 SGHTA and CDR2 FQGTGA. V was pared by 5 bases and J by 1 base, with 14 bases between. This CDR3 is 15 amino acids long. CDR3 DNA sequence: TGTGCCAGCAGCCGAATGGGGGGTTCGAACACTGAAGCTTTCTTT. As protein: CASSRMGGSNTEAFF.

The V gene is TRBV7-8, the J gene TRBJ2-7; TRBD1 agrees at 10 bases. Germline CDR1 reads SGHVS; CDR2 reads FQNEAQ. The CDR3 totals 18 residues. V lost 3 bases and J lost 4; bases outside the gene matches: 15. The CDR3 loop is CASSFGVPEGQGFYEQYF. The CDR3 region has the DNA TGTGCCAGCAGCTTTGGAGTGCCTGAGGGACAGGGGTTTTACGAGCAGTACTTC.

This clonotype has a handful of counts. The V gene is TRBV13, the J gene TRBJ2-3; 16 bases agree with TRBD2. The J segment lost 4 bases and the V segment lost 4 bases, leaving 2 bases of the junction unmatched. This CDR3 has 16 residues. CDR1 and CDR2 (germline): PRHDT, FYEKMQ (reference sequence). DNA of the CDR3: TGTGCCAGCAGCTCGGGACTAGCGGGGGGGCCAGATACGCAGTATTTT. Protein product: CASSSGLAGGPDTQYF.

This clonotype came up once. The chain carries TRBV20-1 and TRBJ2-7; 8 nucleotides align to TRBD2. Germline V lookup: CDR1 DFQATT, CDR2 SNEGSKA (reference sequence). The CDR3 loop spans 15 amino acids. V shed 6 bases and J 4 bases; nucleotides not matched to a gene: 14. The CDR3 DNA is TGCAGTGCCAGGAGGGGATCCAGCGGGAGTTACGAGCAGTACTTC. It codes for CSARRGSSGSYEQYF.